This entry describes one T cell receptor (beta chain). The junction had 13 bases not matched to a gene; V was cut back by 4 bases and J by 4 bases. This CDR3 comprises 17 residues. From germline, CDR1 is ENHRY and CDR2 SYGVKD. Sequencing used immunoSEQ multiplex PCR; TCRdb keeps in-frame clones, though not all of them. The sample contains approximately 320,000 clones, nearly 90% of which appear only once. The data originate from a study of blood T cell repertoires in COVID-19. Specimen: peripheral blood. V usage is TRBV10-3 and J usage is TRBJ2-5; the match to TRBD2 covers 9 bases. The sequence came from a woman aged 30 to 39 with COVID-19, enrolled during active disease. CDR3 sequence: CAISAGYGGGALETQYF. The CDR3 DNA sequence: TGTGCCATCAGTGCAGGATATGGCGGGGGGGCCTTAGAGACCCAGTACTTC.